A single sample gave rise to the 22 T cell receptor beta chains below, sequenced in a study of blood T cell repertoires in COVID-19. Profiled with immunoSEQ multiplex PCR; TCRdb holds only in-frame clones, not every one. This sample has some 240,000 clones, with about four fifths found just once. Sequencing was done on a sample of peripheral blood. The receptors come from an elderly woman with COVID-19, enrolled during active disease.

This chain uses TRBV28 with TRBJ2-1; possibly TRBD2 for D (7 bases). The V gene's germline CDR1 is MDHEN and CDR2 SYDVKM. V shed 6 bases and J shed 6 bases, with 18 bases lying between them. The CDR3 spans 15 residues. CDR3: CASRGAGRGGNEQFF. The CDR3 DNA is TGTGCCAGCAGAGGAGCGGGGAGGGGGGGCAATGAGCAGTTCTTC.

V gene TRBV4-2 combines with J gene TRBJ1-3; D uncertain. This CDR3 comprises 16 residues. Trimming left V 0 bases short and J 5 bases short, with 14 bases between. Germline CDR1 LGHNA, CDR2 YNFKEQ. The CDR3 reads CASSQELGSGRNTIYF. The CDR3 DNA is TGTGCCAGCAGCCAAGAATTAGGCTCAGGAAGAAACACCATATATTTT.

The chain combines TRBV5-4 with TRBJ1-2, with 7 bases identical to TRBD1. This CDR3 region has 13 residues. J lost 7 bases, V lost 5 bases, and 8 bases had no gene match. Germline CDR1 and CDR2: SGHNT and YYREEE (reference sequence). The DNA for the CDR3 is TGTGCCAGCAGTCACTCAGGGACAGTTGGCTACACCTTC. Protein: CASSHSGTVGYTF.

This clone was recorded a few times. The chain joins TRBV19 to TRBJ2-1; 7 bases fit TRBD1. This CDR3 contains 13 residues. Germline assignment: CDR1 LNHDA and CDR2 SQIVND (reference sequence). Trimming at V came to 4 bases and at J to 5 bases, leaving 2 bases not matched to a gene. The CDR3 sequence is CASSRDRHNEQFF. For the CDR3, the DNA is TGTGCCAGTAGTAGGGACAGACACAATGAGCAGTTCTTC.

This chain joins TRBV6-2 or TRBV6-3 and TRBJ2-7, with TRBD2 matching 8 bases. CDR3 size: 15 residues. The germline V gene has CDR1 MNHEY and CDR2 SVGEGT. The V segment lost 0 bases and the J segment 3 bases; nucleotides outside the gene matches: 4. The CDR3 nucleotides read TGTGCCAGCAGTTACTCGGAGCGGGGGTACTACGAGCAGTACTTC. It specifies CASSYSERGYYEQYF.

This rearrangement joins TRBV7-9 to TRBJ1-4, with D possibly matching TRBD1 (5 bases). The CDR3 loop spans 14 amino acids. The germline V gene has CDR1 SEHNR and CDR2 FQNEAQ (reference sequence). V dropped 2 bases and J dropped 4 bases, with 8 bases sitting between them. The CDR3 nucleotides are TGTGCCAGCAGCTTAATGCAGGGTAATGAAAAACTGTTTTTT. It specifies CASSLMQGNEKLFF.

The chain joins TRBV24-1 to TRBJ2-1; maybe TRBD2 (6 bases). The CDR3 is 16 residues long. The germline gives CDR1 KGHDR, CDR2 SFDVKD. V was pared by 4 bases and J by 6 bases, with 18 bases between. CDR3 in amino acids: CATSDPAAGKSNEQFF. Here the CDR3 DNA reads TGTGCCACCAGTGACCCCGCTGCGGGGAAGAGCAATGAGCAGTTCTTC.

The V call is TRBV7-3, the J call TRBJ1-2; 7 nucleotides match TRBD1. Germline lookup yields CDR1 SGHTA and CDR2 FQGTGA. Germline trimming cut 3 bases from V and 8 bases from J; bases unmatched to any gene: 3. The CDR3 has 12 residues. The CDR3 reads CASSLNRGGYTF. CDR3 sequence (DNA): TGTGCCAGCAGCTTGAACAGGGGCGGCTACACCTTC.

J is TRBJ1-4 and V is TRBV5-1; perhaps TRBD1 as D (5 bases). The CDR3 is 13 residues long. The germline gives CDR1 SGHRS, CDR2 YFSETQ. V shed 4 bases and J shed 8 bases, with 12 bases lying between them. The CDR3 protein is CASSAGTGEKLFF. The CDR3 DNA reads as TGCGCCAGCAGCGCCGGGACTGGAGAAAAACTGTTTTTT.

CDR3 in amino acids: CASSPLDTLGYGYTF. The DNA of the CDR3 is TGTGCCAGCAGCCCTCTGGACACGTTAGGGTATGGCTACACCTTC. The rearrangement links TRBV11-2 to TRBJ1-2; perhaps TRBD1 as D (5 bases). CDR3 length: 15 residues. V was pared by 5 bases and J by 5 bases, with 18 bases between. CDR1 is SGHAT and CDR2 is FQNNGV in the germline V gene.

The genes are TRBV28 and TRBJ1-1, with D possibly being TRBD1 (6 bases). The CDR3 runs 14 residues. Trimming removed 9 bases from V and 4 bases from J, with 18 bases in between. Germline assignment: CDR1 MDHEN and CDR2 SYDVKM. DNA of the CDR3: TGTGCCAGTAGAGGAAGGACAGACTTCACTGAAGCTTTCTTT. It is translated as CASRGRTDFTEAFF.

The rearrangement uses TRBV30 and TRBJ1-3; TRBD1 might be the D (6 bases). The length of the CDR3 is 13 residues. Germline assignment: CDR1 GTSNPN and CDR2 SVGIG (reference sequence). Between the trimmed V and J ends, which lost 4 bases and 7 bases, there was a span of 14 bases. The CDR3 loop is CAWNAGAVNTIYF. The DNA of the CDR3 is TGTGCCTGGAACGCGGGGGCAGTGAACACCATATATTTT.

Turning to this clone: Other DNA sequences in this sample translate to the same CDR3. This chain connects TRBV7-2 to TRBJ2-1; TRBD2 matches 11 bases. After removal of 5 bases from V and 4 bases from J, the junction contained 4 bases not matched to a gene. The germline V gene has CDR1 SGHTA and CDR2 FQGNSA. This CDR3 spans 15 amino acids. The CDR3 sequence is CASSPGTSGYNEQFF. For the CDR3, the DNA is TGTGCCAGCAGCCCCGGGACTAGCGGTTACAATGAGCAGTTCTTC. Full variable domain (missing parts from reference TRBV7-2 and TRBJ2-1): GAGVSQSPSNKVTEKGKDVELRCDPISGHTALYWYRQSLGQGLEFLIYFQGNSAPDKSGLPSDRFSAERTGGSVSTLTIQRTQQEDSAVYLCASSPGTSGYNEQFFGPGTRLTVL.

The rearrangement links TRBV5-5 to TRBJ2-2; perhaps TRBD1 as D (6 bases). In germline, CDR1 is SGHKS, CDR2 YYEKEE (reference sequence). Trimming left V 6 bases short and J 0 bases short, with 9 bases between. The CDR3 has 14 residues. CDR3 amino acids: CASTRDTNTGELFF. For the CDR3, the DNA is TGTGCCAGCACCCGGGACACGAACACCGGGGAGCTGTTTTTT.

CDR3 DNA sequence: TGTGCCAGCAGCCAAGGGGCGGAGACCCAGTACTTC. Translating it yields CASSQGAETQYF. The rearrangement uses TRBV3-1 (or the pseudogene TRBV3-2) and TRBJ2-5; D remains unclear. The CDR3 spans 12 residues. With 1 base removed from V and 5 bases from J, the gap between germline ends came to 5 bases. The germline V gene encodes CDR1 LGHDT and CDR2 YNNKEL (reference sequence).

This clone was recorded once. The V and J genes are TRBV3-1 (or the pseudogene TRBV3-2) and TRBJ1-2, with TRBD1 matching 10 bases. Germline-derived CDR1 and CDR2 are LGHDT and YNNKEL (reference sequence). This CDR3 has 15 residues. The V and J ends lost 4 bases and 5 bases, in that order; junction bases with no gene match: 7. The CDR3 spells CASSLEGQGLYGYTF. The CDR3 bases are TGTGCCAGCAGCCTCGAGGGACAGGGGTTGTATGGCTACACCTTC.

In its sample, this clone was seen once. This chain links TRBV7-9 with TRBJ2-7; weak D call: TRBD2 (5 bases). This CDR3 region has 16 residues. The germline V gene encodes CDR1 SEHNR and CDR2 FQNEAQ (reference sequence). V was cut by 2 bases and J by 1 base, with 15 bases left in between. The CDR3 spells CASSLLGKDFSYEQYF. DNA for the CDR3: TGTGCCAGCAGCTTATTAGGGAAGGACTTTTCCTACGAGCAGTACTTC.

J is TRBJ1-1 and V is TRBV18, with 11 bases lining up with TRBD1. Losses at the gene ends were 6 bases for V and 0 bases for J; bases not matched to a gene: 6. The CDR3 totals 16 residues. Germline V gene lookup returns CDR1 KGHSH and CDR2 LQKENI. DNA for the CDR3: TGTGCCAGCTCGTTGGACAGGGGGCGGGTGAACACTGAAGCTTTCTTT. Amino acid sequence: CASSLDRGRVNTEAFF.

The gene calls are TRBV7-2 and TRBJ2-1, with TRBD2 matching 7 bases. CDR3 length: 17 amino acids. Germline V CDR1 and CDR2: SGHTA, FQGNSA. V was clipped by 4 bases and J by 0 bases; unmatched bases: 9. The DNA of the CDR3 is TGTGCCAGCAGCTCGTCATCTAGCGGCAGCTCCTACAATGAGCAGTTCTTC. Residues: CASSSSSSGSSYNEQFF.

The chain has TRBV3-1 (or the pseudogene TRBV3-2) and TRBJ2-7; D is ambiguous. CDR3 length: 11 residues. The V gene lost 0 bases and the J gene lost 9 bases, with 6 bases spanning the gap. CDR1 is LGHDT and CDR2 is YNNKEL in the germline V gene (reference sequence). DNA of the CDR3: TGTGCCAGCAGCCAAGAACGTAGGCAGTACTTC. Its protein product is CASSQERRQYF.

The table lists this clone with a few counts. The rearrangement uses TRBV19 and TRBJ1-3; no clear D. This CDR3 is 16 amino acids long. Germline V gives CDR1 LNHDA, CDR2 SQIVND (reference sequence). V lost 3 bases and J 0 bases, leaving 12 bases between the germline ends. The CDR3 reads CASSILSGSSGNTIYF. CDR3 DNA: TGTGCCAGTAGTATCCTCTCGGGAAGCTCTGGAAACACCATATATTTT.

The chain carries TRBV3-1 (or the pseudogene TRBV3-2) and TRBJ1-2; 8 positions agree with TRBD1. Per germline, CDR1 LGHDT and CDR2 YNNKEL (reference sequence). The V segment lost 4 bases and the J segment 7 bases; nucleotides outside the gene matches: 8. The CDR3 extends over 14 amino acids. CDR3 DNA sequence: TGTGCCAGCAGCCTGTGGACAGGGTATAGTGGCTACACCTTC. Translation: CASSLWTGYSGYTF.